The next 25 T cell receptor beta chains were all read from a single sample in a study of shared clonotypes between healthy human individuals. Repertoires were generated with immunoSEQ multiplex PCR, while TCRdb's copy carries only in-frame clones and drops some. The table shows 300,000 to 400,000 clones, with around 87% occurring only once. Sequences were obtained from memory CD8+ T cells sorted from blood. Noted subset: CD45RO+ cells pooled with CCR7-negative TemRA cells. The receptors come from a man younger than 30 in good health.

The J gene is TRBJ2-5, the V gene TRBV2; 15 bases fit TRBD2. The V and J ends lost 8 bases and 2 bases, in that order; junction bases with no gene match: 6. CDR3 length: 16 amino acids. CDR1 and CDR2 from the germline V gene are SNHLY and FYNNEI. The CDR3 is CASLGTSGRTQETQYF. The CDR3 DNA is TGTGCCAGCCTAGGGACTAGCGGGAGGACTCAAGAGACCCAGTACTTC.

The V and J genes are TRBV6-6 and TRBJ2-7; D is unresolved. Germline-derived CDR1 and CDR2 are MNHNY and SVGAGI (reference sequence). The CDR3 is 13 amino acids. Deletions cut 0 bases from V and 3 bases from J, with 6 bases between. The CDR3 nucleotides read TGTGCCAGCAGTTACTCAGGAGTCTACGAGCAGTACTTC. Its translation: CASSYSGVYEQYF.

To note about this clone: Other nucleotide sequences from this sample produce the same CDR3. The chain joins TRBV4-1 to TRBJ1-3, with 9 bases aligning to TRBD1. The length of the CDR3 is 15 residues. Per the germline V gene, CDR1 is MGHRA and CDR2 is YSYEKL. V was pared by 1 base and J by 2 bases, with 0 bases of the junction left unmatched. CDR3 amino acids: CASSQGTGAGNTIYF. In nucleotides, the CDR3 is TGCGCCAGCAGCCAAGGGACAGGGGCTGGAAACACCATATATTTT.

The chain is built from TRBV27 and TRBJ1-2; 8 bases are a match to TRBD1. J lost 0 bases, V lost 4 bases, and 4 bases had no gene match. From germline, CDR1 is MNHEY and CDR2 SMNVEV (reference sequence). The CDR3 is 15 residues long. In nucleotides, the CDR3 is TGTGCCAGCAGTTATCGGGGACAGGCTAACTATGGCTACACCTTC. Translating it yields CASSYRGQANYGYTF.

This clone occurred once. The chain uses TRBV30 and TRBJ2-2, with D uncertain. V was trimmed by 6 bases and J by 3 bases, leaving 11 bases between them. This CDR3 has 13 amino acids. Per germline, CDR1 GTSNPN and CDR2 SVGIG (reference sequence). The CDR3 loop is CACIRMHTGELFF. Written as DNA, the CDR3 is TGTGCCTGCATACGGATGCACACCGGGGAGCTGTTTTTT. Supplemented by reference TRBV30 and TRBJ2-2, the full variable domain reads SQTIHQWPATLVQPVGSPLSLECTVEGTSNPNLYWYRQAAGRGLQLLFYSVGIGQISSEVPQNLSASRPQDRQFILSSKKLLLSDSGFYLCACIRMHTGELFFGEGSRLTVL.

The rearrangement joins TRBV5-1 to TRBJ2-7, with D uncertain. V lost 7 bases to trimming and J lost 0 bases, with 11 bases between them. Looked up from germline, CDR1 is SGHRS and CDR2 is YFSETQ. The CDR3 sequence is 13 residues long. The chain's CDR3 is CASGSGYSYEQYF. The CDR3 DNA follows: TGCGCCAGCGGATCTGGGTACTCCTACGAGCAGTACTTC. Full variable domain (remainder filled in from reference TRBV5-1 and TRBJ2-7): KAGVTQTPRYLIKTRGQQVTLSCSPISGHRSVSWYQQTPGQGLQFLFEYFSETQRNKGNFPGRFSGRQFSNSRSEMNVSTLELGDSALYLCASGSGYSYEQYFGPGTRLTVT.

This clone was counted once. V gene TRBV13 combines with J gene TRBJ2-7; TRBD1 matches at 9 bases. J lost 7 bases, V lost 5 bases, and 6 bases had no gene match. The CDR3 spans 13 residues. Germline V CDR1 and CDR2: PRHDT, FYEKMQ (reference sequence). CDR3 nucleotide sequence: TGTGCCAGCAGCCCAGGGACAGGGAATGAGCAGTACTTC. Protein: CASSPGTGNEQYF.

V is TRBV13 and J is TRBJ2-7; D may be TRBD2 (5 bases). CDR1 and CDR2 (germline): PRHDT, FYEKMQ (reference sequence). The CDR3 contains 15 residues. Trimming removed 2 bases at V and 7 bases at J, with 18 bases between. CDR3 residues: CASSLRLTPVGEQYF. The CDR3 DNA sequence: TGTGCCAGCAGCTTACGACTAACCCCGGTCGGGGAGCAGTACTTC.

V is TRBV9 and J is TRBJ2-7, with 10 positions matching TRBD1. Unmatched junction bases numbered 9, after V lost 0 bases and J lost 6 bases. CDR1 SGDLS and CDR2 YYNGEE come from the germline V gene. The CDR3 sequence is 16 residues long. In DNA, the CDR3 is TGTGCCAGCAGCGTAGCCAAGACAGGGGGCTGGAGCGAGCAGTACTTC. It translates to CASSVAKTGGWSEQYF.

The chain recombines TRBV7-2 with TRBJ2-7, with D perhaps matching TRBD1 (5 bases). The CDR3 is 14 amino acids. Trimming pared 5 bases from V and 6 bases from J, leaving 17 bases between. Germline V gene sequence: CDR1 SGHTA, CDR2 FQGNSA. The CDR3 is CASSPATWGPEQYF. The CDR3 DNA follows: TGTGCCAGCAGCCCGGCGACCTGGGGCCCCGAGCAGTACTTC.

The chain joins TRBV6-1 to TRBJ1-1; D unresolved. Germline V gene sequence: CDR1 MNHNS, CDR2 SASEGT. The CDR3 spans 15 residues. V was cut by 4 bases and J by 1 base, with 13 bases left in between. The CDR3 spells CASSASRGQNTEAFF. The DNA of the CDR3 is TGTGCCAGCAGTGCCTCAAGAGGGCAGAACACTGAAGCTTTCTTT.

The table lists this clone with a few counts. Other DNA sequences in this sample translate to the same CDR3. This chain links TRBV4-1 with TRBJ2-3; D gene unclear. The germline V and J ends were trimmed by 1 base and 5 bases, with 1 base remaining between them. This CDR3 contains 11 residues. Germline CDR1 and CDR2: MGHRA and YSYEKL. CDR3 in amino acids: CASSQVDTQYF. CDR3 nucleotide sequence: TGCGCCAGCAGCCAAGTAGATACGCAGTATTTT.

The chain uses TRBV13 and TRBJ1-6; 11 nucleotides agree with TRBD1. The V and J ends lost 3 bases and 10 bases, in that order; junction bases with no gene match: 2. CDR1 is PRHDT, CDR2 FYEKMQ, per germline (reference sequence). This CDR3 is 14 amino acids long. DNA for the CDR3: TGTGCCAGCAGCTTCCGGGACAGGGGGTCACCCCTCCACTTT. Protein: CASSFRDRGSPLHF.

The chain recombines TRBV13 with TRBJ2-5; D is unclear. Germline CDR1 PRHDT, CDR2 FYEKMQ (reference sequence). This CDR3 spans 16 amino acids. Trimming removed 4 bases from V and 2 bases from J, with 17 bases in between. The CDR3 sequence is CASSSAIRAAQETQYF. The CDR3 coding sequence is TGTGCCAGCAGCTCGGCAATTCGGGCGGCTCAAGAGACCCAGTACTTC.

The rearrangement links TRBV11-2 to TRBJ2-7; 9 bases align to TRBD1. Looked up from germline, CDR1 is SGHAT and CDR2 is FQNNGV. V shed 3 bases and J 3 bases; nucleotides not matched to a gene: 6. The CDR3 covers 15 residues. This CDR3 is CASSFPSTGGYEQYF. For the CDR3, the DNA is TGTGCCAGCAGCTTTCCCTCGACAGGGGGCTACGAGCAGTACTTC.

This clone was counted many times. The V call is TRBV28, the J call TRBJ2-4; the D call may be TRBD1 or TRBD2 (6 bases each). The V and J ends lost 1 base and 2 bases respectively, with 15 bases between them. Looked up from germline, CDR1 is MDHEN and CDR2 is SYDVKM. This CDR3 is 17 amino acids long. The CDR3: CASSLYSGAISKNIQYF. The CDR3 bases are TGTGCCAGCAGTTTATATTCGGGGGCGATATCCAAAAACATTCAGTACTTC.

This chain joins TRBV4-2 and TRBJ1-5; TRBD1 aligns across 7 bases. The CDR3 totals 14 residues. Germline CDR1 reads LGHNA; CDR2 reads YNFKEQ. With 1 base clipped from V and 6 bases from J, the junction kept 3 bases outside the gene matches. The CDR3 reads CASSQGQGSQPQHF. CDR3 DNA sequence: TGTGCCAGCAGCCAAGGACAGGGCAGTCAGCCCCAGCATTTT.

There are a few counts of this clone. This chain links TRBV14 with TRBJ1-2, with D perhaps matching TRBD1 (6 bases). V was shortened by 3 bases and J by 3 bases, with 14 bases between the two germline ends. This CDR3 region has 15 residues. The germline CDR1 and CDR2 sequences are SGHDN and FVKESK. CDR3 region: CASSQFTGSDYGYTF. The CDR3 DNA follows: TGTGCCAGCAGCCAGTTTACAGGGAGTGACTATGGCTACACCTTC. Looking up the rest from reference TRBV14 and TRBJ1-2 gives the full variable domain: EAGVTQFPSHSVIEKGQTVTLRCDPISGHDNLYWYRRVMGKEIKFLLHFVKESKQDESGMPNNRFLAERTGGTYSTLKVQPAELEDSGVYFCASSQFTGSDYGYTFGSGTRLTVV.

V usage is TRBV11-2 and J usage is TRBJ1-6; D remains unclear. The CDR3 sequence is 16 residues long. Germline V gives CDR1 SGHAT, CDR2 FQNNGV. Between the trimmed V and J ends, which lost 0 bases and 4 bases, there was a span of 10 bases. In DNA, the CDR3 is TGTGCCAGCAGCTTAGATACGCCAGCTTATAATTCACCCCTCCACTTT. It encodes CASSLDTPAYNSPLHF.

The rearrangement links TRBV5-6 to TRBJ1-1, with D hard to call. The CDR3 has 18 residues. Trimming shortened V by 2 bases and J by 1 base, and 21 bases separated the two germline ends. The germline CDR1 and CDR2 sequences are SGHDT and YYEEEE. CDR3 DNA sequence: TGTGCCAGCAGCTTCAGTCTTAATGTAGGAGGGAAGAACACTGAAGCTTTCTTT. It specifies CASSFSLNVGGKNTEAFF.

The V gene is TRBV5-3, the J gene TRBJ2-2; D is tentatively TRBD1 or TRBD2 (5 bases each). TRBV5-3 is an open reading frame, and its role is uncertain. The CDR3 extends over 17 amino acids. V lost 3 bases and J 0 bases, leaving 15 bases between the germline ends. The CDR3 is CARSSPPGHPNTGELFF. The CDR3 bases are TGTGCCAGAAGCTCGCCCCCGGGGCACCCGAACACCGGGGAGCTGTTTTTT.

The V gene is TRBV15, the J gene TRBJ2-7; D might be TRBD1 (6 bases). The germline V gene has CDR1 LNHNV and CDR2 YYDKDF (reference sequence). The CDR3 length is 15 residues. The V end lost 1 base, the J end lost 4 bases, and 14 bases lay between the germline ends. The CDR3 reads CATSRAGQGIYEQYF. The CDR3 DNA reads TGTGCCACCAGCAGAGCTGGGCAGGGGATTTACGAGCAGTACTTC.

The CDR3, as DNA: TGTGCCAGCAGCTTAAGTCAGGGGGTCCCTTCGGGCGAGCAGTACTTC. Protein sequence: CASSLSQGVPSGEQYF. The chain couples TRBV7-9 to TRBJ2-7, with 7 positions matching TRBD1. J was trimmed by 6 bases and V by 2 bases; bases with no gene match: 13. The germline gives CDR1 SEHNR, CDR2 FQNEAQ (reference sequence). CDR3 size: 16 residues.

The chain couples TRBV6-5 to TRBJ2-7; possibly TRBD2 for D (5 bases). This CDR3 contains 13 residues. Germline loops: CDR1 MNHEY, CDR2 SVGAGI. The CDR3 DNA reads TGTGCTTCGGAGGACCCTCAGACCTACGAGCAGTACTTC. Its protein is CASEDPQTYEQYF.

The J gene is TRBJ1-2, the V gene TRBV19, with 8 bases fitting TRBD1. The CDR3 has 15 residues. Germline V lookup: CDR1 LNHDA, CDR2 SQIVND (reference sequence). V gave up 4 bases and J gave up 6 bases; unmatched junction bases: 10. The CDR3 loop is CASSSRQGLLDGYTF. CDR3 nucleotides: TGTGCCAGTAGTAGTCGACAGGGGTTGCTGGATGGCTACACCTTC.